This T cell receptor (beta chain) was captured by sequencing in a study of technical replicates of blood from a few donors. V gave up 1 base and J gave up 0 bases; unmatched junction bases: 12. Germline V gives CDR1 GTSNPN, CDR2 SVGIG (reference sequence). The CDR3 consists of 17 residues. Measured with immunoSEQ multiplex PCR; TCRdb has only the in-frame clones, and not every one. The sample carries more than 65,000 clones, around 96% recorded once. The source is a human donor in good health. This chain joins TRBV30 and TRBJ2-7; 7 nucleotides align to TRBD2. Sequencing was carried out using T cells isolated from PBMCs. This CDR3 reads CAWSGTPGGSISYEQYF. CDR3 bases: TGTGCCTGGAGTGGGACACCCGGGGGGAGTATCTCCTACGAGCAGTACTTC.